Sequencing of this T cell receptor (beta chain) was carried out in a study of spatial heterogeneity in lung cancer. V shed 9 bases and J shed 4 bases, with 16 bases lying between them. The CDR3 is 14 residues long. CDR1 is KGHDR, CDR2 SFDVKD, per germline. Ten or more counts support this clonotype. Its specificity is unknown. Time point meaning: sample taken at primary tumor resection. Sequencing of whole RNA from tumor, nontumor lung or frozen PBMC involved no sorting. Study observations and caveats: Blood contained ubiquitous expanded tumor TCRs more at resection than at follow-up.

Each CDR3 protein gets one entry after TCRdb re-called the 5' RACE reads with MiXCR. The sample lists 20,000 to 25,000 distinct CDR3 sequences; approximately 4.5% were seen once. Material: PBMCs, obtained at surgery. This TCR was recovered from a male donor with early-stage non-small cell lung cancer. This chain uses TRBV24-1 with TRBJ2-3, with a tentative D call TRBD1 (6 bases). The CDR3 DNA is TGTGCCACCCGCTCCGATGGGACATCAGATACGCAGTATTTT. Protein: CATRSDGTSDTQYF.